This TCR beta chain was documented in a study of cytomegalovirus exposure and HLA in healthy donors. Healthy people donating bone marrow made up the donors. Findings of the study overall: TCR beta sequences numbering 15,000 to 20,000 were associated with HLA alleles at 0.05 false discovery rate in a later analysis. In terms of immune exposure information, only CMV serostatus was available.

About this clone: Antigen unknown.

PCR involved 60 Vbeta and 13 Jbeta primers. The protocol was immunoSEQ multiplex PCR, while the TCRdb copy is restricted to in-frame clones and leaves out a portion. The sample table sets out 150,000 or so clones. The sequencing sample was made of PBMCs. The receptor was derived from a woman aged 55-70 years in good health and CMV-seronegative.

In DNA form, the CDR3 reads TGTGCCAGCAGGGTAGACAGTAGCAATCAGCCCCAGCATTTT. Translated, it gives CASRVDSSNQPQHF. V is TRBV2 and J is TRBJ1-5; TRBD1 is a possible D gene (5 bases). The CDR3 consists of 14 residues. V lost 6 bases to trimming and J lost 0 bases, with 9 bases between them. Germline V gene data show CDR1 as SNHLY and CDR2 as FYNNEI.